These T cell receptor beta chains were read from a single sample in a study of cytomegalovirus exposure and HLA in healthy donors. The assay was immunoSEQ multiplex PCR, and TCRdb's table has in-frame clones only and misses some. The profile shows fewer than 150,000 clones, roughly 77% of them singletons. What was sequenced was PBMCs. These receptors came from a man aged 25-45 years in good health. The CDR3 runs from the conserved cysteine through the conserved F or W.

J gene: TRBJ2-1; CDR3 length: 16; V gene: TRBV7-6; CDR3 protein: CASSAKRAGSYNEQFF
J gene: TRBJ1-6; CDR3 length: 13; V gene: TRBV30; CDR3 protein: CAWTRQDNSPLHF
J gene: TRBJ2-2; CDR3 length: 18; V gene: TRBV7-3; CDR3 protein: CASSTPLGGGPSTGELFF
J gene: TRBJ2-3; CDR3 length: 14; V gene: TRBV6-1; CDR3 protein: CASSSTGGADTQYF
J gene: TRBJ2-7; CDR3 length: 15; V gene: TRBV4-1; CDR3 protein: CASSHLAGNSYEQYF
J gene: TRBJ2-7; CDR3 length: 15; V gene: TRBV7-9; CDR3 protein: CASSLGGPSSYEQYF
J gene: TRBJ2-7; CDR3 length: 14; V gene: TRBV6-1; CDR3 protein: CASRATGHSYEQYF
J gene: TRBJ2-7; CDR3 length: 13; V gene: TRBV2; CDR3 protein: CASSDGRDYEQYF
J gene: TRBJ1-1; CDR3 length: 13; V gene: TRBV10-2; CDR3 protein: CASWEGPATEAFF
J gene: TRBJ2-1; CDR3 length: 16; V gene: TRBV19; CDR3 protein: CASSIAQTGSYNEQFF
J gene: TRBJ2-3; CDR3 length: 18; V gene: TRBV25-1; CDR3 protein: CASSERGAGETSTDTQYF
J gene: TRBJ1-1; CDR3 length: 15; V gene: TRBV4-1; CDR3 protein: CASSHPGGPNTEAFF
J gene: TRBJ2-7; CDR3 length: 14; V gene: TRBV6-1; CDR3 protein: CASPPASGDYEQYF
J gene: TRBJ2-3; CDR3 length: 17; V gene: TRBV9; CDR3 protein: CASSVGPRSAVTDTQYF
J gene: TRBJ2-6; CDR3 length: 18; V gene: TRBV19; CDR3 protein: CASSTQGGVRSGANVLTF
J gene: TRBJ1-1; CDR3 length: 16; V gene: TRBV27; CDR3 protein: CASSLSFLLTNTEAFF
J gene: TRBJ2-7; CDR3 length: 14; V gene: TRBV5-1; CDR3 protein: CASSPLDRSYEQYF
J gene: TRBJ1-1; CDR3 length: 14; V gene: TRBV9; CDR3 protein: CASGSLTGKTEAFF
J gene: TRBJ1-1; CDR3 length: 14; V gene: TRBV11-2; CDR3 protein: CASSLDVYRDEAFF
J gene: TRBJ2-7; CDR3 length: 16; V gene: TRBV7-2; CDR3 protein: CASSSPRDRGPYEQYF
J gene: TRBJ2-7; CDR3 length: 19; V gene: TRBV7-8; CDR3 protein: CASSFSPSPYRANLAEQYF
J gene: TRBJ1-2; CDR3 length: 15; V gene: TRBV9; CDR3 protein: CASSVDPRGSYGYTF
J gene: TRBJ2-6; CDR3 length: 15; V gene: TRBV19; CDR3 protein: CASKTGLSGANVLTF
J gene: TRBJ2-5; CDR3 length: 10; V gene: TRBV20-1; CDR3 protein: CSANSETQYF
J gene: TRBJ2-5; CDR3 length: 13; V gene: TRBV18; CDR3 protein: CASSSGQQETQYF